The present entry profiles one T cell receptor (beta chain) with its context. The data belong to a study of T cells after yellow fever vaccination. CDR3 length equals 14 residues. Trimming took off 6 bases at V and 2 bases at J, with 12 bases between the two ends. Germline V gene sequence: CDR1 MNHEY, CDR2 SVGEGT. TCRdb reanalysed the 5' RACE reads using MiXCR and keeps one entry per CDR3 protein. The data hold 450,000 to 600,000 distinct CDR3 sequences, with approximately 15% observed a single time. The input for sequencing was PBMCs, taken on the day of the yellow fever booster vaccination. The origin of this receptor is a man aged 25 to 40 who received the YFV17D yellow fever vaccine. The chain carries TRBV6-2 or TRBV6-3 and TRBJ2-3; TRBD1 might be the D (6 bases). The CDR3 loop is CASSTGQFTDTQYF. The CDR3 bases are TGTGCCAGCAGCACAGGACAGTTCACAGATACGCAGTATTTT.